The sequence of this T cell receptor (beta chain) was determined in a study of Graves' ophthalmopathy and Graves' hyperthyroidism. Study background: Over 18 months of follow-up, stable hyperthyroidism required that no ophthalmopathy appear.

The germline V gene encodes CDR1 SGHTA and CDR2 FQGNSA. With V trimmed by 0 bases and J by 5 bases, 7 bases remained unmatched. This CDR3 comprises 15 residues. RNA transcripts served as template for amplifying TCR beta CDR3 sequences. Following a first-round RT-PCR that used HTBI primers, a second-round multiplex PCR was carried out. From the multiplex PCR reads, TCRdb called clonotypes with MiXCR, one entry per CDR3 protein. Here the sample spans more than 1,000,000 distinct CDR3 sequences, 35% to 45% being singletons. This chain joins TRBV7-2 and TRBJ2-7; 7 bases are a match to TRBD1. The TCR sequence derives from an adult man with Graves' hyperthyroidism. Sequences were obtained from peripheral blood or thyroid tissue (not recorded which). CDR3 amino acids: CASSLASTGYHEQYF. CDR3 DNA sequence: TGTGCCAGCAGCTTAGCCTCGACAGGGTACCACGAGCAGTACTTC.